The rows below give T cell receptor beta chains drawn from one sample of a study of cytomegalovirus exposure and HLA in healthy donors. TCRdb's copy holds only in-frame clones and misses some; the assay was immunoSEQ multiplex PCR. The table includes tens of thousands of clones, approximately 82% detected once. The sequencing input was PBMCs. These receptors all stem from a middle-aged woman in good health and CMV-seropositive. CDR3s include the opening cysteine and the closing phenylalanine or tryptophan. D genes are given only for firm matches. Not all rows give a size; the values are once, few, many and, for expanded clones, a class.

d_call: -; clone_size: -; v_call: TRBV6-1; j_call: TRBJ1-3; cdr3_aa: CATWEGPYGNTIYF; cdr3_nt: TGTGCCACGTGGGAGGGTCCTTATGGAAACACCATATATTTT
d_call: -; clone_size: -; v_call: TRBV21-1; j_call: TRBJ1-6; cdr3_aa: CASSSGEGLAPLHF; cdr3_nt: TGTGCCAGCAGCAGCGGAGAAGGCTTGGCGCCCCTCCACTTT
d_call: -; clone_size: -; v_call: TRBV10-1; j_call: TRBJ2-7; cdr3_aa: CAKHLGRGAYEQYF; cdr3_nt: TGCGCCAAGCACTTAGGGAGGGGGGCCTACGAGCAGTACTTC
d_call: TRBD2; clone_size: -; v_call: TRBV5-8; j_call: TRBJ2-1; cdr3_aa: CASSLEGAGGPREQFF; cdr3_nt: TGTGCCAGCAGCTTGGAGGGAGCGGGGGGGCCCCGGGAGCAGTTCTTC
d_call: -; clone_size: -; v_call: TRBV5-8; j_call: TRBJ2-7; cdr3_aa: CASSLMVVMDSRIEQYF; cdr3_nt: TGTGCCAGCAGCTTGATGGTAGTTATGGACAGCCGCATTGAGCAGTACTTC
d_call: TRBD1; clone_size: -; v_call: TRBV11-2; j_call: TRBJ1-2; cdr3_aa: CASSGGQAQVGYTF; cdr3_nt: TGTGCCAGCAGCGGCGGACAGGCTCAAGTTGGCTACACCTTC
d_call: -; clone_size: once; v_call: TRBV5-3; j_call: TRBJ2-2; cdr3_aa: CARSLASGEDNTGELFF; cdr3_nt: TGTGCCAGAAGCTTGGCCTCGGGGGAGGACAACACCGGGGAGCTGTTTTTT
d_call: -; clone_size: -; v_call: TRBV18; j_call: TRBJ2-7; cdr3_aa: CASSPQMTVSYEQYF; cdr3_nt: TGTGCCAGCTCACCACAGATGACTGTTTCCTACGAGCAGTACTTC
d_call: TRBD2; clone_size: -; v_call: TRBV2; j_call: TRBJ2-1; cdr3_aa: CASSAQAGGPNEQFF; cdr3_nt: TGTGCCAGCAGCGCGCAAGCGGGGGGGCCCAATGAGCAGTTCTTC
d_call: TRBD2; clone_size: -; v_call: TRBV7-2; j_call: TRBJ2-1; cdr3_aa: CASSLRLAGGEQFF; cdr3_nt: TGTGCCAGCAGCTTAAGACTAGCGGGCGGTGAGCAGTTCTTC
d_call: -; clone_size: once; v_call: TRBV29-1; j_call: TRBJ2-7; cdr3_aa: CSVAEGPVGEYF; cdr3_nt: TGCAGCGTTGCGGAGGGGCCGGTGGGGGAGTACTTC
d_call: TRBD1; clone_size: few; v_call: TRBV15; j_call: TRBJ2-2; cdr3_aa: CATSRDQGARNTGELFF; cdr3_nt: TGTGCCACCAGCAGAGATCAGGGGGCTAGAAACACCGGGGAGCTGTTTTTT
d_call: -; clone_size: -; v_call: TRBV27; j_call: TRBJ1-5; cdr3_aa: CASSLSPTAPKSPQHF; cdr3_nt: TGTGCCAGCAGTTTATCCCCGACAGCCCCTAAATCACCCCAGCATTTT
d_call: TRBD2; clone_size: -; v_call: TRBV5-1; j_call: TRBJ2-1; cdr3_aa: CASRRSGGQNEQFF; cdr3_nt: TGCGCCAGCCGTCGTAGCGGGGGCCAGAATGAGCAGTTCTTC
d_call: -; clone_size: few; v_call: TRBV15; j_call: TRBJ2-7; cdr3_aa: CATSRDRAPQGEQYF; cdr3_nt: TGTGCCACCAGCAGAGACCGGGCCCCACAGGGCGAGCAGTACTTC
d_call: -; clone_size: once; v_call: TRBV19; j_call: TRBJ2-3; cdr3_aa: CASSIGRDNTQYF; cdr3_nt: TGTGCCAGTAGTATAGGCAGGGACAATACGCAGTATTTT
d_call: -; clone_size: -; v_call: TRBV27; j_call: TRBJ2-2; cdr3_aa: CASRWQVNTGELFF; cdr3_nt: TGTGCCAGCAGGTGGCAGGTGAACACCGGGGAGCTGTTTTTT
d_call: -; clone_size: -; v_call: TRBV4-3; j_call: TRBJ2-1; cdr3_aa: CASSQEWQGSYNEQFF; cdr3_nt: TGCGCCAGCAGCCAAGAGTGGCAGGGATCCTACAATGAGCAGTTCTTC
d_call: TRBD1; clone_size: -; v_call: TRBV5-1; j_call: TRBJ2-5; cdr3_aa: CASSPRTGVKTQYF; cdr3_nt: TGCGCCAGCAGCCCCCGGACAGGGGTAAAGACCCAGTACTTC
d_call: -; clone_size: -; v_call: TRBV19; j_call: TRBJ1-2; cdr3_aa: CASSLKQGTYGYTF; cdr3_nt: TGTGCCAGTAGTCTCAAACAGGGTACCTATGGCTACACCTTC
d_call: -; clone_size: -; v_call: TRBV6-1; j_call: TRBJ2-7; cdr3_aa: CASSAGGNEQYF; cdr3_nt: TGTGCCAGCAGTGCGGGGGGCAACGAGCAGTACTTC
d_call: -; clone_size: -; v_call: TRBV7-6; j_call: TRBJ1-1; cdr3_aa: CASSLERVGTEAFF; cdr3_nt: TGTGCCAGCAGCTTAGAGAGGGTAGGCACTGAAGCTTTCTTT
d_call: TRBD2; clone_size: -; v_call: TRBV5-1; j_call: TRBJ2-1; cdr3_aa: CASSVLAGDNEQFF; cdr3_nt: TGCGCCAGCAGCGTTCTAGCGGGGGACAATGAGCAGTTCTTC
d_call: TRBD1; clone_size: -; v_call: TRBV9; j_call: TRBJ1-1; cdr3_aa: CASSFGTGNTEAFF; cdr3_nt: TGTGCCAGCAGCTTCGGGACAGGGAACACTGAAGCTTTCTTT
d_call: -; clone_size: -; v_call: TRBV15; j_call: TRBJ2-7; cdr3_aa: CATSRDLEIPYEQYF; cdr3_nt: TGTGCCACCAGCAGAGATCTAGAGATCCCCTACGAGCAGTACTTC
d_call: TRBD1; clone_size: once; v_call: TRBV5-3; j_call: TRBJ1-4; cdr3_aa: CARRRTGVNEKLFF; cdr3_nt: TGTGCCAGAAGGCGGACAGGGGTTAATGAAAAACTGTTTTTT
d_call: -; clone_size: -; v_call: TRBV5-1; j_call: TRBJ1-1; cdr3_aa: CASSLVGSPDTEAFF; cdr3_nt: TGCGCCAGCAGCTTGGTGGGCAGTCCGGACACTGAAGCTTTCTTT
d_call: -; clone_size: many; v_call: TRBV10-3; j_call: TRBJ1-4; cdr3_aa: CAISVSQNEKLFF; cdr3_nt: TGTGCCATCAGTGTATCTCAGAATGAAAAACTGTTTTTT
d_call: -; clone_size: -; v_call: TRBV5-8; j_call: TRBJ1-6; cdr3_aa: CASSLRQAFSYNSPLHF; cdr3_nt: TGTGCCAGCAGCTTACGCCAGGCCTTCTCCTATAATTCACCCCTCCACTTT
d_call: -; clone_size: few; v_call: TRBV18; j_call: TRBJ1-1; cdr3_aa: CASSPPYRVYEAFF; cdr3_nt: TGTGCCAGCTCACCACCGTACAGGGTATATGAAGCTTTCTTT
d_call: -; clone_size: -; v_call: TRBV18; j_call: TRBJ1-1; cdr3_aa: CASSHTDTNTEAFF; cdr3_nt: TGTGCCAGCTCACACACTGACACGAACACTGAAGCTTTCTTT
d_call: TRBD1; clone_size: -; v_call: TRBV29-1; j_call: TRBJ2-3; cdr3_aa: CSVEGTDRGDGDTQYF; cdr3_nt: TGCAGCGTTGAGGGTACGGACAGGGGGGATGGAGATACGCAGTATTTT
d_call: TRBD1; clone_size: -; v_call: TRBV29-1; j_call: TRBJ1-2; cdr3_aa: CSVDSFRGTNYGYTF; cdr3_nt: TGCAGCGTGGACTCGTTCAGGGGGACCAACTATGGCTACACCTTC
d_call: -; clone_size: -; v_call: TRBV6-6; j_call: TRBJ1-2; cdr3_aa: CASNTGTTWYGYTF; cdr3_nt: TGTGCCAGTAATACGGGTACGACGTGGTATGGCTACACCTTC
d_call: TRBD2; clone_size: few; v_call: TRBV11-2; j_call: TRBJ2-3; cdr3_aa: CASSLASGGLTDTQYF; cdr3_nt: TGTGCCAGCAGCTTAGCCAGCGGGGGTCTTACAGATACGCAGTATTTT
d_call: -; clone_size: -; v_call: TRBV10-1; j_call: TRBJ2-3; cdr3_aa: CASSESAGTQYF; cdr3_nt: TGCGCCAGCAGTGAGTCAGCAGGTACGCAGTATTTT
d_call: -; clone_size: -; v_call: TRBV6-5; j_call: TRBJ1-1; cdr3_aa: CASPPIGGSEAFF; cdr3_nt: TGTGCCAGCCCTCCCATTGGGGGCTCTGAAGCTTTCTTT
d_call: TRBD1; clone_size: -; v_call: TRBV7-2; j_call: TRBJ2-1; cdr3_aa: CASIRDRGGEQFF; cdr3_nt: TGTGCCAGCATCAGGGACAGGGGGGGTGAGCAGTTCTTC
d_call: -; clone_size: -; v_call: TRBV19; j_call: TRBJ2-2; cdr3_aa: CASKGLGRETGELFF; cdr3_nt: TGTGCCAGTAAGGGGCTGGGTAGAGAAACCGGGGAGCTGTTTTTT
d_call: TRBD1; clone_size: once; v_call: TRBV6-5; j_call: TRBJ1-2; cdr3_aa: CASRPGTGNVYGYTF; cdr3_nt: TGTGCCAGCAGGCCCGGGACAGGGAATGTCTATGGCTACACCTTC
d_call: -; clone_size: -; v_call: TRBV29-1; j_call: TRBJ2-7; cdr3_aa: CSVEEASPYEQYF; cdr3_nt: TGCAGCGTTGAAGAGGCTTCACCCTACGAGCAGTACTTC
d_call: -; clone_size: -; v_call: TRBV5-8; j_call: TRBJ1-1; cdr3_aa: CASSSNQGTEAFF; cdr3_nt: TGTGCCAGCAGCTCTAATCAGGGAACTGAAGCTTTCTTT
d_call: TRBD1; clone_size: -; v_call: TRBV7-8; j_call: TRBJ2-1; cdr3_aa: CASSPGTGGREQFF; cdr3_nt: TGTGCCAGCAGCCCGGGGACAGGGGGCCGTGAGCAGTTCTTC
d_call: TRBD1; clone_size: once; v_call: TRBV6-6; j_call: TRBJ1-6; cdr3_aa: CASQGVYNSPLHF; cdr3_nt: TGTGCCAGCCAGGGGGTTTATAATTCACCCCTCCACTTT
d_call: -; clone_size: few; v_call: TRBV21-1; j_call: TRBJ1-1; cdr3_aa: CASSRGQGKDLRNTEAFF; cdr3_nt: TGTGCCAGCAGCAGAGGACAGGGGAAAGACTTAAGAAACACTGAAGCTTTCTTT
d_call: TRBD2; clone_size: -; v_call: TRBV6-5; j_call: TRBJ2-7; cdr3_aa: CASSAGGGPYEQYF; cdr3_nt: TGTGCCAGCAGTGCCGGCGGGGGGCCCTACGAGCAGTACTTC
d_call: TRBD1; clone_size: -; v_call: TRBV19; j_call: TRBJ1-2; cdr3_aa: CASSTSALGTANYGYTF; cdr3_nt: TGTGCCAGTAGTACCAGCGCCCTCGGGACAGCTAACTATGGCTACACCTTC
d_call: -; clone_size: -; v_call: TRBV4-3; j_call: TRBJ1-1; cdr3_aa: CASSSAGGTEAFF; cdr3_nt: TGCGCCAGCAGCTCCGCGGGAGGCACTGAAGCTTTCTTT
d_call: TRBD1; clone_size: -; v_call: TRBV6-5; j_call: TRBJ1-2; cdr3_aa: CASRAGTGGHYGYTF; cdr3_nt: TGTGCCAGCAGGGCCGGGACAGGGGGCCACTATGGCTACACCTTC
d_call: -; clone_size: -; v_call: TRBV7-2; j_call: TRBJ1-5; cdr3_aa: CASSSVGGQPQHF; cdr3_nt: TGTGCCAGCAGCTCGGTAGGGGGTCAGCCCCAGCATTTT
d_call: -; clone_size: -; v_call: TRBV7-6; j_call: TRBJ2-2; cdr3_aa: CASSQTGNTGELFF; cdr3_nt: TGTGCCAGCAGCCAGACAGGGAACACCGGGGAGCTGTTTTTT
d_call: -; clone_size: -; v_call: TRBV7-2; j_call: TRBJ2-7; cdr3_aa: CASSSNLVVNEQYF; cdr3_nt: TGTGCCAGCAGCTCGAATTTAGTCGTCAACGAGCAGTACTTC
d_call: TRBD2; clone_size: -; v_call: TRBV7-2; j_call: TRBJ2-2; cdr3_aa: CASSREGSGGPGELFF; cdr3_nt: TGTGCCAGCAGCAGGGAGGGTAGCGGGGGTCCCGGGGAGCTGTTTTTT
d_call: TRBD1; clone_size: few; v_call: TRBV5-5; j_call: TRBJ1-2; cdr3_aa: CASSPTFTGANYGYTF; cdr3_nt: TGTGCCAGCAGCCCAACCTTTACAGGGGCTAACTATGGCTACACCTTC
d_call: -; clone_size: -; v_call: TRBV25-1; j_call: TRBJ2-1; cdr3_aa: CASSRGYNEQFF; cdr3_nt: TGTGCCAGCAGTAGAGGGTACAATGAGCAGTTCTTC
d_call: TRBD1; clone_size: -; v_call: TRBV6-1; j_call: TRBJ1-6; cdr3_aa: CASSVVQGVNSPLHF; cdr3_nt: TGTGCCAGCAGTGTGGTACAGGGGGTGAATTCACCCCTCCACTTT
d_call: TRBD1; clone_size: -; v_call: TRBV30; j_call: TRBJ2-7; cdr3_aa: CAWTPPGTGGYEQYF; cdr3_nt: TGTGCCTGGACTCCTCCCGGGACAGGGGGCTACGAGCAGTACTTC
d_call: TRBD2; clone_size: -; v_call: TRBV19; j_call: TRBJ2-3; cdr3_aa: CASTPRRGGSTDTQYF; cdr3_nt: TGTGCCAGTACCCCTCGGCGGGGAGGGAGCACAGATACGCAGTATTTT
d_call: -; clone_size: -; v_call: TRBV7-9; j_call: TRBJ2-1; cdr3_aa: CASSPSGAVVYEQFF; cdr3_nt: TGTGCCAGCAGTCCCTCTGGGGCGGTGGTTTATGAGCAGTTCTTC
d_call: -; clone_size: -; v_call: TRBV13; j_call: TRBJ2-1; cdr3_aa: CASSIGRLRGNEQFF; cdr3_nt: TGTGCCAGCAGCATCGGGAGACTACGGGGAAATGAGCAGTTCTTC